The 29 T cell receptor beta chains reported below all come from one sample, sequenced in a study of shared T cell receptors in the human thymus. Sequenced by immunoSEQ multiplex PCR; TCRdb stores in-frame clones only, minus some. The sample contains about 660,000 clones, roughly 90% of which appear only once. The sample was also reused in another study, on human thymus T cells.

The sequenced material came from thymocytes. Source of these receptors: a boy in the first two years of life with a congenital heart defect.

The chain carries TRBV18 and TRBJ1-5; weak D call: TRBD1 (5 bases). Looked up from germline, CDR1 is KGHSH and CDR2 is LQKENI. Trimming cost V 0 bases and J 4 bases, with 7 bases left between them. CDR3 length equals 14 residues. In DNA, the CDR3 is TGTGCCAGCTCACCACCGGGGCTAAATCAGCCCCAGCATTTT. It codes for CASSPPGLNQPQHF.

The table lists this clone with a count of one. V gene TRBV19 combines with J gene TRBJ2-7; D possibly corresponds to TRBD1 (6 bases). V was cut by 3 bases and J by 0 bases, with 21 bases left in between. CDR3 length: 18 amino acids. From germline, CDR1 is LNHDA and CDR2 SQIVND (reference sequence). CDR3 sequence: CASSMGQGPRTSSYEQYF. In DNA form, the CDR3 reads TGTGCCAGTAGTATGGGCCAGGGGCCCCGTACGTCCTCCTACGAGCAGTACTTC.

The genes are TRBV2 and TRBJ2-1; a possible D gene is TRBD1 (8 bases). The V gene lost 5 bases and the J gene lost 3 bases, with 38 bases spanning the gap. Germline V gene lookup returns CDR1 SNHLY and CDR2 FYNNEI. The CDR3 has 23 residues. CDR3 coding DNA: TGTGCCAGCAGTACTCCCCCCGTTCGACAGGGGATGGGGCGGGAGAGGGTCTACAATGAGCAGTTCTTC. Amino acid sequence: CASSTPPVRQGMGRERVYNEQFF. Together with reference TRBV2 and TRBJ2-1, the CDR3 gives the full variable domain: EPEVTQTPSHQVTQMGQEVILRCVPISNHLYFYWYRQILGQKVEFLVSFYNNEISEKSEIFDDQFSVERPDGSNFTLKIRSTKLEDSAMYFCASSTPPVRQGMGRERVYNEQFFGPGTRLTVL.

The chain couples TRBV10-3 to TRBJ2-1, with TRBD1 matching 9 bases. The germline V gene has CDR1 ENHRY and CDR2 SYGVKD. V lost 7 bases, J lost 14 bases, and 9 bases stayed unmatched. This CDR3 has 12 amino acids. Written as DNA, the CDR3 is TGTGCCATCAATAACGGACAGGGGAAGAAGTTCTTC. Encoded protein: CAINNGQGKKFF.

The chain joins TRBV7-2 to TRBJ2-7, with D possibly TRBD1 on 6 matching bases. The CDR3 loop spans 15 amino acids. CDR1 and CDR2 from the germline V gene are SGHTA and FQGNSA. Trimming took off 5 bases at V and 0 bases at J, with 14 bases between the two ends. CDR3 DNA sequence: TGTGCCAGCAGCCGCCCCACAGGGCCCTCCTACGAGCAGTACTTC. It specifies CASSRPTGPSYEQYF. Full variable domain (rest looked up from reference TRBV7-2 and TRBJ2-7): GAGVSQSPSNKVTEKGKDVELRCDPISGHTALYWYRQSLGQGLEFLIYFQGNSAPDKSGLPSDRFSAERTGGSVSTLTIQRTQQEDSAVYLCASSRPTGPSYEQYFGPGTRLTVT.

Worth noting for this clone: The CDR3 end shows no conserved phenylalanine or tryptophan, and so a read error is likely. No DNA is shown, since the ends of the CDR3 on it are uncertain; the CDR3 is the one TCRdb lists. The CDR3: CASGGGAFRTGM. V usage is TRBV2 and J usage is TRBJ1-1; TRBD1, the table's D call, was not compared with the DNA. Termini included, the CDR3 measures 12 amino acids. CDR1 is SNHLY and CDR2 is FYNNEI in the germline V gene.

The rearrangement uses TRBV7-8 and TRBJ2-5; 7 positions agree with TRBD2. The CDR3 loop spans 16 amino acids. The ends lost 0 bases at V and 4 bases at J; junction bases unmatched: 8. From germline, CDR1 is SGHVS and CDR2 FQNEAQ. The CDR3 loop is CASSLASGLPRETQYF. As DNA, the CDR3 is TGTGCCAGCAGCTTAGCGTCGGGACTACCAAGAGAGACCCAGTACTTC.

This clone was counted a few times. CDR3 residues: CASSDSLAEWILPSDTQYF. DNA of the CDR3: TGTGCCAGCAGTGATTCCCTAGCGGAGTGGATCCTCCCCTCAGATACGCAGTATTTT. J is TRBJ2-3 and V is TRBV6-1, with 7 bases matching TRBD2. Germline CDR1 is MNHNS and CDR2 is SASEGT. This CDR3 spans 19 amino acids. The ends lost 3 bases at V and 4 bases at J; junction bases unmatched: 19.

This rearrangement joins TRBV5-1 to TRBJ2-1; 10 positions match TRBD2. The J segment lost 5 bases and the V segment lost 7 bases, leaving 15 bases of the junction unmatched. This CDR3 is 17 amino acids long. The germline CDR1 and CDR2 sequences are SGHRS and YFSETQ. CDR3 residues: CASRPKSSGSPNNEQFF. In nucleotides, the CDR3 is TGCGCCAGCCGACCCAAGTCTAGCGGGAGCCCCAACAATGAGCAGTTCTTC.

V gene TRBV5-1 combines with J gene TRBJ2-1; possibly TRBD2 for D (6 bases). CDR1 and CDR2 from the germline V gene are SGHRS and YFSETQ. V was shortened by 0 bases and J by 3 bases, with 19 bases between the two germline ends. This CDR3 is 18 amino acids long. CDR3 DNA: TGCGCCAGCAGCTTGGAATCCCTAGCCGGGAGCATCTACAATGAGCAGTTCTTC. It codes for CASSLESLAGSIYNEQFF.

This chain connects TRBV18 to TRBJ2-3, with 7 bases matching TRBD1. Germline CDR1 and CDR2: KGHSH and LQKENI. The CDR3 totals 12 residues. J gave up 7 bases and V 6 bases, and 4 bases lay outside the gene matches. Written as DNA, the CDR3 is TGTGCCAGCTCCCCGGACAGGAATACGCAGTATTTT. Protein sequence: CASSPDRNTQYF.

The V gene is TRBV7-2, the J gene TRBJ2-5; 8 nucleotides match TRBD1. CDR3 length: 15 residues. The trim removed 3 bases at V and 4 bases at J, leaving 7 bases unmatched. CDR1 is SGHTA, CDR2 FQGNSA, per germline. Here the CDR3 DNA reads TGTGCCAGCAGCTTGCGACAGGGGATGGGAGAGACCCAGTACTTC. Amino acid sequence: CASSLRQGMGETQYF.

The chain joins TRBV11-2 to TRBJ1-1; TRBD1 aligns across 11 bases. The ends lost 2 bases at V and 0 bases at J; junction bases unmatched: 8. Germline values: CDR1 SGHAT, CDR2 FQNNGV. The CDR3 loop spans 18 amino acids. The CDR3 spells CASSLLRGTGGLNTEAFF. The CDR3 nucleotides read TGTGCCAGCAGCTTACTCAGGGGGACAGGGGGGCTGAACACTGAAGCTTTCTTT.

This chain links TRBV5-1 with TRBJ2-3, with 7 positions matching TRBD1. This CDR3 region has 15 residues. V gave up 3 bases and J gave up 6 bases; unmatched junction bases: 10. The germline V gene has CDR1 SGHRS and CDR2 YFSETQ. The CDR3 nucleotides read TGCGCCAGCAGCTCCCCTAGAGGGGGCCGCGATACGCAGTATTTT. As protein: CASSSPRGGRDTQYF.

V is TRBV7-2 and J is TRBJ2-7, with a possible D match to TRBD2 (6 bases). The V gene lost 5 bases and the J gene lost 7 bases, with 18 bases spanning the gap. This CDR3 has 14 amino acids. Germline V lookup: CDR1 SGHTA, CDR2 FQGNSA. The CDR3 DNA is TGTGCCAGCAGCCCCCCCGGGCGGGACTGGGAGCAGTACTTC. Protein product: CASSPPGRDWEQYF.

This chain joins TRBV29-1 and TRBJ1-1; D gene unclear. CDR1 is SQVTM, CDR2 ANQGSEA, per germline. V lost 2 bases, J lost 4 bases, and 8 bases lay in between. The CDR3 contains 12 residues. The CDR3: CSVESESTEAFF. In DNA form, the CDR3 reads TGCAGCGTTGAATCGGAGTCCACTGAAGCTTTCTTT.

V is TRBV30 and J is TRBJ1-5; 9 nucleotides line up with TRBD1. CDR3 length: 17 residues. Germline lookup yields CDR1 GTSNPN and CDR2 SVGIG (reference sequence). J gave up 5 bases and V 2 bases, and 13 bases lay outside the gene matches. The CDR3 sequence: CAWSTYLDRGGYQPQHF. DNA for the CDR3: TGTGCCTGGAGTACCTACCTCGACAGGGGGGGCTATCAGCCCCAGCATTTT.

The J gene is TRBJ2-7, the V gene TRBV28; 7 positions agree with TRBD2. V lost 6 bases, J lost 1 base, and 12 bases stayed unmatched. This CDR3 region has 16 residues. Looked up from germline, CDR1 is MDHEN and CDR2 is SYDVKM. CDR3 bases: TGTGCCAGCAGCCCCACTCCGGGGAGGGTTTCCTACGAGCAGTACTTC. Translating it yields CASSPTPGRVSYEQYF.

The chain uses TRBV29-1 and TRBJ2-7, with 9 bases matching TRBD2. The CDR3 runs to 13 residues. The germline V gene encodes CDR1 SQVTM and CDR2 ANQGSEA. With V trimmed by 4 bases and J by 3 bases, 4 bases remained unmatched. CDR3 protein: CSVVRTSDYEQYF. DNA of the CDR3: TGCAGCGTTGTGCGGACTAGCGACTACGAGCAGTACTTC.

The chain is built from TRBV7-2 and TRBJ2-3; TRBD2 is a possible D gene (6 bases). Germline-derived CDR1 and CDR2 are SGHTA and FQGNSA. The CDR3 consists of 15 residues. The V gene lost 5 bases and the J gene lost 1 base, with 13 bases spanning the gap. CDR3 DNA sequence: TGTGCCAGCAGCCTACGGGGGTATCGCACAGATACGCAGTATTTT. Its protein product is CASSLRGYRTDTQYF.

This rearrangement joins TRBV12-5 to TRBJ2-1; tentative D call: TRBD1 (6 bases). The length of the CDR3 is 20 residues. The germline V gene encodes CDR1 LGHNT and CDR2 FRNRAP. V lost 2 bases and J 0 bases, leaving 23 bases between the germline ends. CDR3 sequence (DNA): TGTGCTAGTGGTTTGTTTACGCCACGAAACAGGGTCCTCTCCTACAATGAGCAGTTCTTC. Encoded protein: CASGLFTPRNRVLSYNEQFF.

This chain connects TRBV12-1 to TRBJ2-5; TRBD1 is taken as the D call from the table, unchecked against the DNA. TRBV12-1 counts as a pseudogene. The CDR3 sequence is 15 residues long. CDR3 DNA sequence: TGTGCCAGCAGCTGGTACAGGGAAAGGAGGAAGACCCAGTACTTC. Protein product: CASSWYRERRKTQYF.

The CDR3 nucleotides are TGTGCCAGCAGCTTAGCGATAGCGGGATCGGGCAATGAGCAGTTCTTC. Translation: CASSLAIAGSGNEQFF. The V and J genes are TRBV7-2 and TRBJ2-1; 8 bases are a match to TRBD2. From germline, CDR1 is SGHTA and CDR2 FQGNSA. The junction had 7 bases not matched to a gene; V was cut back by 0 bases and J by 6 bases. The CDR3 has 16 residues.

The CDR3 region has the DNA TGCGCCAGCAGCTTGGATGGAGGCCGGTCCTACAATGAGCAGTTCTTC. Its translation: CASSLDGGRSYNEQFF. This chain connects TRBV5-1 to TRBJ2-1; possibly TRBD2 for D (5 bases). Germline CDR1 is SGHRS and CDR2 is YFSETQ. Trimming stripped 0 bases from V and 1 base from J, with 11 bases between. The CDR3 has 16 amino acids.

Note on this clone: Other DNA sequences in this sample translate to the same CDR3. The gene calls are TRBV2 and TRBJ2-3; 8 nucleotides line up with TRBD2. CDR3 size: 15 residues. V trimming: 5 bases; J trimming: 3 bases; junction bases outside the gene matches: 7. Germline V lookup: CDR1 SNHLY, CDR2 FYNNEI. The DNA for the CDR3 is TGTGCCAGCAGTCTCCCAGGACTAGCTACAGATACGCAGTATTTT. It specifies CASSLPGLATDTQYF.

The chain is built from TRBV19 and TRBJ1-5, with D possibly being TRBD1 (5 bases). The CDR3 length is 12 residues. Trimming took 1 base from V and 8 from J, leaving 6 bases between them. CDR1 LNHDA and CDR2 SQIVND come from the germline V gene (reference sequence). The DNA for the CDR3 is TGTGCCAGTAGTATAGGGGGGGAGCCCCAGCATTTT. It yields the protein CASSIGGEPQHF.

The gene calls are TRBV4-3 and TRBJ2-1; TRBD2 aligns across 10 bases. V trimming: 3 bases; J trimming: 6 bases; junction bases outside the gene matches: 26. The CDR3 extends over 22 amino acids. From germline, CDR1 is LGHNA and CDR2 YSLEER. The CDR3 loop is CASSHEIWVGRVRAGGSNEQFF. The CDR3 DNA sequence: TGCGCCAGCAGCCACGAGATTTGGGTAGGCAGGGTAAGAGCGGGAGGGTCCAATGAGCAGTTCTTC.

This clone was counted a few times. The CDR3 reads CASSPPASGQTYEQYF. CDR3 coding DNA: TGTGCCAGCTCACCACCGGCCTCGGGACAAACCTACGAGCAGTACTTC. The chain employs TRBV18 and TRBJ2-7; D possibly corresponds to TRBD1 (6 bases). There are 16 residues in the CDR3. Germline CDR1 reads KGHSH; CDR2 reads LQKENI. Trimming removed 0 bases at V and 2 bases at J, with 14 bases between.

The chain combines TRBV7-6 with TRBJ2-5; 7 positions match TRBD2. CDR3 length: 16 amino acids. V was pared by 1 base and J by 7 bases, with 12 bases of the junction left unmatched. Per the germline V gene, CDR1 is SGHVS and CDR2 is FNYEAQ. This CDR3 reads CASSLGSGGRRGTQYF. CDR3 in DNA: TGTGCCAGCAGCTTAGGGTCGGGAGGTCGGAGAGGGACCCAGTACTTC.